Sequencing of this TCR beta chain was carried out in a study of shared clonotypes between healthy human individuals. Positive CCR7 selection of CD45RO-negative cells yielded the naive CD8 cells, and terminally differentiated effector memory CD45RA+ cells were excluded. The repertoire was sequenced with immunoSEQ multiplex PCR; TCRdb's copy has only in-frame clones and lacks some. The sample holds nearly 2 million clones, about 95% seen once. Remarks on this clone: Antigen: not known. This same CDR3 is encoded by further DNA sequences in the sample.

The CDR3 is 14 amino acids. Unmatched junction bases numbered 3, after V lost 6 bases and J lost 0 bases. Germline V lookup: CDR1 SGDLS, CDR2 YYNGEE. General study results and limits: Larger estimated richness was generally seen in naive subsets than in memory subsets.

The receptor was isolated from a man younger than 35 in good health. The sequenced sample was naive CD8+ T cells sorted from blood. J is TRBJ2-1 and V is TRBV9; 7 nucleotides align to TRBD2. The CDR3 bases are TGTGCCAGCACTAGCGGCAGCTCCTACAATGAGCAGTTCTTC. Its protein product is CASTSGSSYNEQFF. The full variable domain, rest sourced from reference TRBV9 and TRBJ2-1, is DSGVTQTPKHLITATGQRVTLRCSPRSGDLSVYWYQQSLDQGLQFLIQYYNGEERAKGNILERFSAQQFPDLHSELNLSSLELGDSALYFCASTSGSSYNEQFFGPGTRLTVL.